This T cell receptor (beta chain) was sequenced in a study of blood T cell repertoires in COVID-19. Study context: Italy, Spain and the United States were the sources of the convalescent and acute COVID-19 samples. The analysed material was cDNA or gDNA that came from T cells, B-cell-depleted T cells, or PBMCs.

This table comes from immunoSEQ multiplex PCR, and its TCRdb copy is limited to in-frame clones, with some not included. Among a few hundred thousand clones listed, roughly four fifths were seen once. Seattle's enrolled individuals joined amid active infection and were then monitored longitudinally. From germline, CDR1 is KGHSH and CDR2 LQKENI. CDR3 length equals 16 residues. J gave up 2 bases and V 2 bases, and 3 bases lay outside the gene matches. The chain recombines TRBV18 with TRBJ2-3; the match to TRBD2 covers 11 bases. This clonotype was obtained from a woman at least 80 years old with COVID-19, enrolled during active disease. Sequences were obtained from peripheral blood. The CDR3 protein is CASSPRTSGYTDTQYF. CDR3 in DNA: TGTGCCAGCTCACCAAGGACTAGCGGGTACACAGATACGCAGTATTTT.